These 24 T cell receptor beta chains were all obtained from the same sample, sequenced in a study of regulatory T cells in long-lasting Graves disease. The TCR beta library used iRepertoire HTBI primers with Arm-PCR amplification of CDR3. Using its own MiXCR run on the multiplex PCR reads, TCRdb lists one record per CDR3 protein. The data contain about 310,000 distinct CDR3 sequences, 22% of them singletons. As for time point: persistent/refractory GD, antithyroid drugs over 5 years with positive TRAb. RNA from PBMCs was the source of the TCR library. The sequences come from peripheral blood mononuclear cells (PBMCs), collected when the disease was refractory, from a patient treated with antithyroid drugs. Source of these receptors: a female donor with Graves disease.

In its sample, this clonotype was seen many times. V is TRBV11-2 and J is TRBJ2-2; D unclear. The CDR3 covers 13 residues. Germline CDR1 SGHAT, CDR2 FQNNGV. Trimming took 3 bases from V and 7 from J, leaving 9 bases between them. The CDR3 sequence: CASSFIKDGELFF. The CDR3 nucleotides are TGTGCCAGCAGCTTTATCAAGGACGGGGAGCTGTTTTTT.

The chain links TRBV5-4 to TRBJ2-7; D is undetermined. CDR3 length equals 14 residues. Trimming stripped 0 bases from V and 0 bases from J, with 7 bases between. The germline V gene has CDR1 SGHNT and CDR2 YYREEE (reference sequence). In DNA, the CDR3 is TGTGCCAGCAGCTTGGCCCCAGCCTCCTACGAGCAGTACTTC. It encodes CASSLAPASYEQYF.

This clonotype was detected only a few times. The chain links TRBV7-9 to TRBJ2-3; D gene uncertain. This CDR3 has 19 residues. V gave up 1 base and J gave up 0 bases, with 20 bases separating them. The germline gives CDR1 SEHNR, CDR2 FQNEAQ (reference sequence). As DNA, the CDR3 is TGTGCCAGCAGCTTAGTTCTCCACGAGGACCAATCTAGCACAGATACGCAGTATTTT. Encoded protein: CASSLVLHEDQSSTDTQYF.

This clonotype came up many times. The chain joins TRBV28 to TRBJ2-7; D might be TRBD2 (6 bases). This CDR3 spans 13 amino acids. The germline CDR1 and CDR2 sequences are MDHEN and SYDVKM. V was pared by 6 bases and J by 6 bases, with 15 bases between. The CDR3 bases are TGTGCCAGCAGCGCTAGCGTTGCTGCCGAGCAGTACTTC. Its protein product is CASSASVAAEQYF.

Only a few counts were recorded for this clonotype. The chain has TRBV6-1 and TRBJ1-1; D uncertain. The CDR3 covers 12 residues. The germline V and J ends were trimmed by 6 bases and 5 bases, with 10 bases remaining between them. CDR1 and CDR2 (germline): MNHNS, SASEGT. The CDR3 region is CASSLGWTEAFF. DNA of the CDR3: TGTGCCAGCAGCCTCGGTTGGACTGAAGCTTTCTTT.

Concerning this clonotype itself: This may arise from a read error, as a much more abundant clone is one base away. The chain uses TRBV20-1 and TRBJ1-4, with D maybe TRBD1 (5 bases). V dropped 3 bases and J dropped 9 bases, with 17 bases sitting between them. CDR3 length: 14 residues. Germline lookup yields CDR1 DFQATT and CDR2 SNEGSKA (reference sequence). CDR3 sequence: CSARVSGVNKKLFF. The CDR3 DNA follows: TGCAGTGCTAGGGTATCGGGGGTAAATAAAAAACTGTTTTTT.

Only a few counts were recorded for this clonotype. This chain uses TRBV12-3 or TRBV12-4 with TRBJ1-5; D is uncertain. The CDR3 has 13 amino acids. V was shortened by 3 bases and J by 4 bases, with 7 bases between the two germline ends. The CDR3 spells CASSFQENQPQHF. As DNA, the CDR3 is TGTGCCAGCAGTTTTCAAGAGAATCAGCCCCAGCATTTT.

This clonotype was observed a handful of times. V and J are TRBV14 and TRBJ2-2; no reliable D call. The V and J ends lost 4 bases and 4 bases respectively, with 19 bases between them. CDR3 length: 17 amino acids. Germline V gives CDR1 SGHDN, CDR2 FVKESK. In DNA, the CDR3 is TGTGCCAGCAGCCCGTCCGCGACGGGTGTATTCACCGGGGAGCTGTTTTTT. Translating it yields CASSPSATGVFTGELFF.

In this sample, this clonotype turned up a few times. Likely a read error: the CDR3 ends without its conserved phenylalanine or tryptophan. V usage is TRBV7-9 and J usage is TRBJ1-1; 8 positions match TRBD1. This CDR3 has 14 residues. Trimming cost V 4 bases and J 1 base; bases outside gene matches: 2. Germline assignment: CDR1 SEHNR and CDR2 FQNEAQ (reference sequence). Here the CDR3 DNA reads TGTGCCAGCAGCTGGGGGACAGGGAACACTGAAGCTTTCCTT. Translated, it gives CASSWGTGNTEAFL.

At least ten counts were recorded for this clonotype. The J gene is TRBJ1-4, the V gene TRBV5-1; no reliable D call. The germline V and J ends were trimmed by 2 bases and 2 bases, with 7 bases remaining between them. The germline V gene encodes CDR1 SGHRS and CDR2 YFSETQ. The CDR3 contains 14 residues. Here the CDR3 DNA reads TGCGCCAGCAGCTTCTCAGCTACTAATGAAAAACTGTTTTTT. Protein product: CASSFSATNEKLFF.

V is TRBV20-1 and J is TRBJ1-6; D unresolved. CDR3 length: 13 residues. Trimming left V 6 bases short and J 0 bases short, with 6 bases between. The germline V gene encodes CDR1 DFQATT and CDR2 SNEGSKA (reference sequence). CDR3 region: CSAQSSYNSPLHF. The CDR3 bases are TGCAGTGCACAGAGCTCCTATAATTCACCCCTCCACTTT.

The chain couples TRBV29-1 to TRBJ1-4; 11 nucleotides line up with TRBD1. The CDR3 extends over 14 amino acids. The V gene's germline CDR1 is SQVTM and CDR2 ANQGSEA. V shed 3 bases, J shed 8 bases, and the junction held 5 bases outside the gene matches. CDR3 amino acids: CSVEPRDRGEKLFF. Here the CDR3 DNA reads TGCAGCGTTGAGCCCCGGGACAGGGGGGAAAAACTGTTTTTT.

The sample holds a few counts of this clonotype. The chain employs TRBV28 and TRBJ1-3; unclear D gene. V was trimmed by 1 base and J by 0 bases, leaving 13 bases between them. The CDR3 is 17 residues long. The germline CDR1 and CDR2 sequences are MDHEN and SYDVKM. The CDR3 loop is CASSLSYLAHSGNTIYF. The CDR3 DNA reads TGTGCCAGCAGTTTATCCTATCTGGCGCACTCTGGAAACACCATATATTTT.

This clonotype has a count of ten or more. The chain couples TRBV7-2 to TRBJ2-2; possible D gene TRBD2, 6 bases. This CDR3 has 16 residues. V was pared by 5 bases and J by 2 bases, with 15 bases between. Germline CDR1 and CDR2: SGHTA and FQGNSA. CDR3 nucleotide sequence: TGTGCCAGCAGCCCCAAAGTGCGGGAAAACACCGGGGAGCTGTTTTTT. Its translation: CASSPKVRENTGELFF.

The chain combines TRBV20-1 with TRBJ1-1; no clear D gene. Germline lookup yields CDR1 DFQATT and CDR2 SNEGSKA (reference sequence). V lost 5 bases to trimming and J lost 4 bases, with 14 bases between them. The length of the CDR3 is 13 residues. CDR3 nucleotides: TGCAGTGCTCCCCGTGCGGGGAGCACTGAAGCTTTCTTT. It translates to CSAPRAGSTEAFF.

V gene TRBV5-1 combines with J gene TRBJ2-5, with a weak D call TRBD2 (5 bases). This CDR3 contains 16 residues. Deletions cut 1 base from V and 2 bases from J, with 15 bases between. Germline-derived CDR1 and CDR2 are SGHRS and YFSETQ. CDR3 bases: TGCGCCAGCAGCTTGTGGGCGGACTCCCTACAAGAGACCCAGTACTTC. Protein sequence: CASSLWADSLQETQYF.

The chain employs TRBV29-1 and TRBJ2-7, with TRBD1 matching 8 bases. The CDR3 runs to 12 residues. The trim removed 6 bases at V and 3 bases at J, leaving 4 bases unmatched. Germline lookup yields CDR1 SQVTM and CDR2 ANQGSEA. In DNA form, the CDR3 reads TGCAGCGTCACCGGGACAGGCTACGAGCAGTACTTC. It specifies CSVTGTGYEQYF.

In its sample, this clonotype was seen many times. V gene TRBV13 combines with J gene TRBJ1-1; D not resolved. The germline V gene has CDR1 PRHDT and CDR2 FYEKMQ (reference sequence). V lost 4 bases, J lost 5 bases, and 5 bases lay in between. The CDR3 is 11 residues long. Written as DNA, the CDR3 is TGTGCCAGCAGCTCAGATACTGAAGCTTTCTTT. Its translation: CASSSDTEAFF.

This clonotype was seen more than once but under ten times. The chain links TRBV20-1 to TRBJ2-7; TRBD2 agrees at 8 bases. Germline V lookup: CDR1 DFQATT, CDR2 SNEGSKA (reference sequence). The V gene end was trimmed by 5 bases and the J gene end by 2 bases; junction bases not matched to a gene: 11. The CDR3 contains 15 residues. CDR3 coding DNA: TGCAGTGCTCAGAACAGCGGGAGTACCGCCTACGAGCAGTACTTC. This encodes CSAQNSGSTAYEQYF.

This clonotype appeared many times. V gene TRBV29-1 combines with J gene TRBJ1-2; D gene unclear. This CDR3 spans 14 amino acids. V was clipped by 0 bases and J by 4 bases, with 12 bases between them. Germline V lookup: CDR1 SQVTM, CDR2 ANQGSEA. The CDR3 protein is CSVEEGRTGYGYTF. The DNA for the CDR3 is TGCAGCGTTGAAGAAGGAAGGACGGGCTATGGCTACACCTTC.

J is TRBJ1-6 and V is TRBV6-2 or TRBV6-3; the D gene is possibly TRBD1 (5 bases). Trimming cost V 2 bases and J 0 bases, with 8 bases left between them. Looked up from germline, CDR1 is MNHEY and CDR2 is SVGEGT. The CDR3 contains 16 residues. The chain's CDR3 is CASSYGGSSYNSPLHF. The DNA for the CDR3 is TGTGCCAGCAGTTACGGGGGAAGCTCCTATAATTCACCCCTCCACTTT.

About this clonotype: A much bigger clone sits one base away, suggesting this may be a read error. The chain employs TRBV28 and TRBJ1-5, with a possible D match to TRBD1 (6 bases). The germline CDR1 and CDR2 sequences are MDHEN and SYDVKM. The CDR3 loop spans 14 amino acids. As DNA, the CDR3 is TGTGCCAGCATCCAGGGGCGGGGGAATCAGCCCCCGCATTTT. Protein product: CASIQGRGNQPPHF. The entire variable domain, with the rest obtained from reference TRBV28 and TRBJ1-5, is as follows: DVKVTQSSRYLVKRTGEKVFLECVQDMDHENMFWYRQDPGLGLRLIYFSYDVKMKEKGDIPEGYSVSREKKERFSLILESASTNQTSMYLCASIQGRGNQPPHFGDGTRLSIL.

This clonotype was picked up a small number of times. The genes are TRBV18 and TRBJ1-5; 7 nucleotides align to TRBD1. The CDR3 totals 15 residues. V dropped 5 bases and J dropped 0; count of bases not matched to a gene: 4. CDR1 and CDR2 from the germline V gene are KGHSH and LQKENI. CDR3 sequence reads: CASSSGQLSNQPQHF. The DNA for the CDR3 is TGTGCCAGCTCATCGGGACAGCTTAGCAATCAGCCCCAGCATTTT.

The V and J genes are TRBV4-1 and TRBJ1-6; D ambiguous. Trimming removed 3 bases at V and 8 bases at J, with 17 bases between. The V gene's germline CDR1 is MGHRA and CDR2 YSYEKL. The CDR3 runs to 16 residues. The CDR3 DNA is TGCGCCAGCAGCCACGAGAGGGTGCAGGCGGATTCACCCCTCCACTTT. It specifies CASSHERVQADSPLHF.